These 10 T cell receptor beta chains share one sample of origin, sequenced in a study of response to subunit inactivated influenza vaccine. Each CDR3 protein is one row after TCRdb ran MiXCR on the RT-PCR reads. The sample consists of hundreds of thousands of distinct CDR3 sequences, 15% to 18% of them appearing once. Material: PBMCs from blood, obtained about 11 days after vaccination. All receptors derive from a man aged 50-60 years who received an inactivated influenza vaccine.

This clonotype was counted a few times. This chain connects TRBV12-3 or TRBV12-4 to TRBJ1-5, with no clear D. Trimming cost V 2 bases and J 5 bases, with 7 bases left between them. The CDR3 has 13 amino acids. CDR3 coding DNA: TGTGCCAGCAGTTTATACACATATCAGCCCCAGCATTTT. Translating gives CASSLYTYQPQHF.

The rearrangement links TRBV29-1 to TRBJ2-7, with 8 bases aligning to TRBD2. With V trimmed by 6 bases and J by 0 bases, 4 bases remained unmatched. CDR3 length: 13 residues. Germline lookup yields CDR1 SQVTM and CDR2 ANQGSEA. CDR3 DNA: TGCAGCGTCGTAGCGGGGCCCTCCTACGAGCAGTACTTC. It translates to CSVVAGPSYEQYF.

There are many counts of this clonotype. The CDR3: CASSRTGGEQYF. CDR3 bases: TGTGCCAGCAGCCGAACGGGGGGTGAGCAGTACTTC. This chain joins TRBV12-3 or TRBV12-4 and TRBJ2-7, with TRBD2 matching 7 bases. This CDR3 is 12 amino acids long. The junction had 6 bases not matched to a gene; V was cut back by 6 bases and J by 7 bases.

This clonotype has only a few counts. The chain's CDR3 is CASSQTGFGYTF. The CDR3 DNA is TGTGCCAGCAGTCAGACAGGGTTTGGCTACACCTTC. The chain has TRBV6-2 or TRBV6-3 and TRBJ1-2; TRBD1 agrees at 7 bases. CDR1 MNHEY and CDR2 SVGEGT come from the germline V gene. J gave up 7 bases and V 5 bases, and 4 bases lay outside the gene matches. CDR3 length: 12 residues.

The sample holds many counts of this clonotype. V gene TRBV6-1 combines with J gene TRBJ2-1; D is unresolved. CDR3 length: 13 amino acids. CDR1 and CDR2 from the germline V gene are MNHNS and SASEGT. V shed 3 bases and J shed 8 bases, with 11 bases lying between them. Here the CDR3 reads CASSDLGWDEQFF. CDR3 in DNA: TGTGCCAGCAGTGATCTAGGGTGGGATGAGCAGTTCTTC.

The V and J genes are TRBV27 and TRBJ2-3; maybe TRBD2 (6 bases). V was trimmed by 4 bases and J by 0 bases, leaving 17 bases between them. The CDR3 totals 17 residues. Germline CDR1 is MNHEY and CDR2 is SMNVEV (reference sequence). The CDR3 region has the DNA TGTGCCAGCAGTTCACGGTTTTGGCGGGAAAGCACAGATACGCAGTATTTT. Protein product: CASSSRFWRESTDTQYF.

The chain uses TRBV6-1 and TRBJ1-1; D remains unclear. V was trimmed by 4 bases and J by 7 bases, leaving 19 bases between them. The germline V gene encodes CDR1 MNHNS and CDR2 SASEGT. This CDR3 is built from 15 residues. CDR3 residues: CASSVSWRGRGEAFF. CDR3 nucleotide sequence: TGTGCCAGCAGTGTCTCCTGGCGGGGTCGGGGTGAAGCTTTCTTT.

This clonotype has just a few counts. V gene TRBV12-3 or TRBV12-4 combines with J gene TRBJ1-2, with D maybe TRBD1 (6 bases). This CDR3 comprises 14 residues. V was shortened by 3 bases and J by 4 bases, with 12 bases between the two germline ends. The CDR3 DNA reads as TGTGCCAGCAGTTTGCGGACAGTCGGCTATGGCTACACCTTC. Translating it yields CASSLRTVGYGYTF.

This rearrangement joins TRBV12-3 or TRBV12-4 to TRBJ1-1; D is unclear. The CDR3 is made up of 11 amino acids. V lost 4 bases to trimming and J lost 4 bases, with 4 bases between them. The CDR3 coding sequence is TGTGCCAGCAGTTACGCCACTGAAGCTTTCTTT. Translated: CASSYATEAFF.

At least ten counts were recorded for this clonotype. The rearrangement uses TRBV5-1 and TRBJ2-2; a weak D match, TRBD2 (5 bases). Trimming stripped 2 bases from V and 5 bases from J, with 7 bases between. CDR3 length equals 13 residues. Per germline, CDR1 SGHRS and CDR2 YFSETQ. The DNA of the CDR3 is TGCGCCAGCAGCTTTGGAGGAACCGGGGAGCTGTTTTTT. It specifies CASSFGGTGELFF.